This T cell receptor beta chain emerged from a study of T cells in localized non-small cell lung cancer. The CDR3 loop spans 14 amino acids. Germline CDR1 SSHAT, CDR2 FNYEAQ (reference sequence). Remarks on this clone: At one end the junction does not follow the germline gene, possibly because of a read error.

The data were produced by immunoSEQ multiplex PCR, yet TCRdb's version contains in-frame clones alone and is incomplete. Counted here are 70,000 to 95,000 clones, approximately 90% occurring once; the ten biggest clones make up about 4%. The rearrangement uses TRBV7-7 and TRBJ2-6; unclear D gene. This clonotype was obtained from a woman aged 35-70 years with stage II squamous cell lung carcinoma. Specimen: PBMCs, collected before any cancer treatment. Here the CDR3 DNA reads TGTGCTAGCAGCTTAGGGCCTGGGGCCAACGTCCTGACTTTC. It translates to CASSLGPGANVLTF.